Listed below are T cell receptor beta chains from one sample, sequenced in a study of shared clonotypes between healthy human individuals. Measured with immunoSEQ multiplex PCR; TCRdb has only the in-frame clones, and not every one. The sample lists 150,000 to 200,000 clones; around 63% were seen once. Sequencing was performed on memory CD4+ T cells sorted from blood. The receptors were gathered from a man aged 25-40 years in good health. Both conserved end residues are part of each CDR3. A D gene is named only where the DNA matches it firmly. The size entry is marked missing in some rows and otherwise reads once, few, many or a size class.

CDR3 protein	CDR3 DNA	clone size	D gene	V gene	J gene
CASSPGQGPGNTIYF	TGTGCCAGCAGCCCAGGCCAGGGCCCTGGAAACACCATATATTTT	-	-	TRBV11-3	TRBJ1-3
CASSLISGTDTQYF	TGTGCCAGCAGCTTGATTAGCGGCACAGATACGCAGTATTTT	many	-	TRBV5-4	TRBJ2-3
CASSLGGGSTEQFF	TGTGCCAGCAGCTTAGGGGGCGGAAGTACGGAGCAGTTCTTC	-	-	TRBV7-9	TRBJ2-1
CASSDPRGRENTDTQYF	TGTGCCAGCAGCGACCCCAGGGGGCGGGAGAATACAGATACGCAGTATTTT	-	-	TRBV28	TRBJ2-3
CAIRASGSANEQFF	TGTGCCATCAGGGCTAGCGGGAGTGCAAATGAGCAGTTCTTC	-	TRBD2	TRBV10-3	TRBJ2-1
CASSRVREGGETQYF	TGTGCCAGCAGCCGTGTGAGGGAGGGAGGAGAGACCCAGTACTTC	-	TRBD2	TRBV4-2	TRBJ2-5
CASTPTMGLATSTDTQYF	TGTGCCAGCACCCCGACGATGGGACTAGCGACTAGCACAGATACGCAGTATTTT	-	TRBD2	TRBV5-4	TRBJ2-3
CASSSISGSFAGELFF	TGCGCCAGCAGCTCTATTAGCGGGAGTTTCGCCGGGGAGCTGTTTTTT	-	TRBD2	TRBV5-1	TRBJ2-2
CASSVTTTGTYEQYF	TGTGCCAGCAGTGTCACGACGACAGGTACCTACGAGCAGTACTTC	-	-	TRBV6-1	TRBJ2-7
CASSRDLSAQETQYF	TGCGCCAGCAGCCGGGACTTAAGCGCCCAAGAGACCCAGTACTTC	-	-	TRBV5-1	TRBJ2-5
CASRPGTGKSEQYF	TGTGCCAGCAGACCCGGGACAGGGAAATCCGAGCAGTACTTC	-	TRBD1	TRBV27	TRBJ2-7
CASSRLAATGELFF	TGTGCCAGCAGTAGACTAGCGGCAACCGGGGAGCTGTTTTTT	-	TRBD2	TRBV2	TRBJ2-2
CASSLGGQGSTDTQYF	TGTGCCAGCAGCTTGGGGGGACAGGGCAGCACAGATACGCAGTATTTT	-	TRBD1	TRBV5-8	TRBJ2-3
CASSRGQGDTQYF	TGCGCCAGCAGCAGAGGTCAGGGGGATACGCAGTATTTT	-	-	TRBV5-1	TRBJ2-3
CASSLGVGRGNEQYF	TGTGCCAGCAGCTTAGGGGTAGGACGAGGGAACGAGCAGTACTTC	-	-	TRBV7-2	TRBJ2-7
CASSTWTISSTDTQYF	TGTGCCAGCAGCACATGGACTATCTCTAGCACAGATACGCAGTATTTT	-	-	TRBV7-8	TRBJ2-3
CASSVGGIRETQYF	TGTGCCAGCAGCGTAGGTGGGATTCGAGAGACCCAGTACTTC	-	-	TRBV9	TRBJ2-5
CASSLVQGAQPQHF	TGTGCCAGCAGCTTAGTTCAGGGTGCTCAGCCCCAGCATTTT	-	-	TRBV7-2	TRBJ1-5
CASRQAGGPSNEQFF	TGTGCCAGCAGGCAAGCGGGAGGGCCCTCGAATGAGCAGTTCTTC	-	TRBD2	TRBV28	TRBJ2-1
CASGETGAEGDTQYF	TGTGCCAGCGGTGAGACGGGAGCGGAGGGAGATACGCAGTATTTT	-	-	TRBV6-6	TRBJ2-3
CSGEPSGPYNEQFF	TGCAGCGGAGAACCTAGCGGACCCTACAATGAGCAGTTCTTC	-	TRBD2	TRBV29-1	TRBJ2-1
CASHHTQGNHEQYF	TGTGCCAGCCACCACACACAGGGAAACCACGAGCAGTACTTC	-	-	TRBV11-2	TRBJ2-7
CASSGSAGVYEQYF	TGTGCCAGCAGCGGGTCGGCGGGAGTGTACGAGCAGTACTTC	-	TRBD2	TRBV5-4	TRBJ2-7
CASSELAGGGVYNEQFF	TGTGCCAGCAGTGAACTAGCGGGAGGAGGGGTCTACAATGAGCAGTTCTTC	-	TRBD2	TRBV2	TRBJ2-1
CAWSVGEWTEAFF	TGTGCCTGGAGTGTAGGGGAATGGACTGAAGCTTTCTTT	-	-	TRBV30	TRBJ1-1
CASNSMWGDSYEQYF	TGTGCCAGCAATTCGATGTGGGGGGACTCCTACGAGCAGTACTTC	-	-	TRBV28	TRBJ2-7
CASSEVGRTNTGELFF	TGTGCCAGCAGTGAAGTCGGGCGGACGAACACCGGGGAGCTGTTTTTT	few	-	TRBV25-1	TRBJ2-2
CASSYSAGYGYTF	TGTGCCAGCAGTTACTCTGCGGGCTATGGCTACACCTTC	-	-	TRBV6-5	TRBJ1-2
CASSLAGGSGAFF	TGTGCCAGCAGCCTGGCAGGGGGTTCCGGAGCTTTCTTT	-	TRBD1	TRBV14	TRBJ1-1
CASSVPQGFAEAFF	TGTGCCAGCAGTGTACCACAGGGTTTCGCTGAAGCTTTCTTT	-	-	TRBV2	TRBJ1-1
CASSRGRAGLSGANVLTF	TGTGCCAGCAGCCGAGGACGGGCGGGCCTCTCTGGGGCCAACGTCCTGACTTTC	once	-	TRBV28	TRBJ2-6
CASSLNYEQYF	TGTGCCAGCAGCTTGAACTACGAGCAGTACTTC	once	-	TRBV5-4	TRBJ2-7